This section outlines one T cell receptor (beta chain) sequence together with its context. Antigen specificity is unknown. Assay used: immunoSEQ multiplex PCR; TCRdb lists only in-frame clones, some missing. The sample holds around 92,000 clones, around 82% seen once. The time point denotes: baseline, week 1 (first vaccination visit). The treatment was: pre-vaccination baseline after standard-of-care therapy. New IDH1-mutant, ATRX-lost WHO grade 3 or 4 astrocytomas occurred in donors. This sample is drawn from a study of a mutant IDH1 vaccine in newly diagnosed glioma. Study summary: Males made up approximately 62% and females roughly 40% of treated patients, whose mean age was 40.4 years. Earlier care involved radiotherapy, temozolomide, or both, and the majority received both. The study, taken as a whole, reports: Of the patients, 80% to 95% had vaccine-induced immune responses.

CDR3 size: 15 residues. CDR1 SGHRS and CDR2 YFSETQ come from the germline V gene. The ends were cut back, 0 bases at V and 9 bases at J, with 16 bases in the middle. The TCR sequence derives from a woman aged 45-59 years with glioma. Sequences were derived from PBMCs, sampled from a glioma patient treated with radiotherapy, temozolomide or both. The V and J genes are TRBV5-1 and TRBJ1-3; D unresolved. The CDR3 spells CASSLGQELYGTIYF. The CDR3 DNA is TGCGCCAGCAGCTTGGGTCAGGAGCTCTATGGCACCATATATTTT.